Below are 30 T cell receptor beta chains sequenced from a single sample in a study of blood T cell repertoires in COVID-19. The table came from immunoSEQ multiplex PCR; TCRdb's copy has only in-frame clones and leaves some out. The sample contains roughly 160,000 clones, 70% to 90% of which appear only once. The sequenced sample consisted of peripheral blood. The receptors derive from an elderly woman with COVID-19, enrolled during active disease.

The CDR3 here is CASSLDPSLSNSPLHF. The CDR3 nucleotides are TGCGCCAGCAGCTTGGATCCGAGCTTATCAAATTCACCCCTCCACTTT. The J gene is TRBJ1-6, the V gene TRBV5-1; no definite D call. Germline V gene sequence: CDR1 SGHRS, CDR2 YFSETQ. V was trimmed by 0 bases and J by 7 bases, leaving 14 bases between them. This CDR3 region has 16 residues.

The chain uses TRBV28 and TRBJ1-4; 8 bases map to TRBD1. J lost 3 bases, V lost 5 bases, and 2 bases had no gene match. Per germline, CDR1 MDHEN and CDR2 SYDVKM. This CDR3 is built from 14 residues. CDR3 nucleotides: TGTGCCAGCAGTCCGGGACAGGCTAATGAAAAACTGTTTTTT. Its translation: CASSPGQANEKLFF.

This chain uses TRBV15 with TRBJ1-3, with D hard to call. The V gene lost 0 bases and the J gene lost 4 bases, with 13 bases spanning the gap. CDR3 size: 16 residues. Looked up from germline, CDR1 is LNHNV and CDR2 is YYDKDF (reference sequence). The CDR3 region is CATSRDRGLPGNTIYF. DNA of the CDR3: TGTGCCACCAGCAGAGATAGAGGCCTCCCGGGAAACACCATATATTTT.

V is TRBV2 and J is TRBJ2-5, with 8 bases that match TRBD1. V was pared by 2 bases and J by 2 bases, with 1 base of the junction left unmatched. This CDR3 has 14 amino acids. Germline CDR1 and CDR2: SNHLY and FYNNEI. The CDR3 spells CASSETGGQETQYF. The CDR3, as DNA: TGTGCCAGCAGTGAAACAGGGGGTCAAGAGACCCAGTACTTC.

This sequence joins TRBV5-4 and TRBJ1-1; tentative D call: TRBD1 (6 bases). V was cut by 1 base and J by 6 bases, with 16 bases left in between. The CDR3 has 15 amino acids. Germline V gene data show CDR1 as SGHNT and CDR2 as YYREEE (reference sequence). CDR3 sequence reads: CASSLSQGLGPEAFF. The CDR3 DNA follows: TGTGCCAGCAGCTTGAGTCAGGGGCTGGGTCCTGAAGCTTTCTTT.

The chain's CDR3 is CATSRSRGDNSPLHF. The CDR3 DNA reads TGTGCCACCAGCCGGAGCCGGGGTGATAATTCACCCCTCCACTTT. The chain couples TRBV15 to TRBJ1-6; D unclear. The CDR3 runs 15 residues. V was pared by 5 bases and J by 5 bases, with 13 bases between. The germline V gene encodes CDR1 LNHNV and CDR2 YYDKDF (reference sequence).

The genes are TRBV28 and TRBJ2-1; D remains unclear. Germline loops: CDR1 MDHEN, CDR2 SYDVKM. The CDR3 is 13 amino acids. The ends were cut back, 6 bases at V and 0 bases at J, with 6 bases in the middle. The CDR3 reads CASRASSYNEQFF. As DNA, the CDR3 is TGTGCCAGCAGGGCTAGCTCCTACAATGAGCAGTTCTTC.

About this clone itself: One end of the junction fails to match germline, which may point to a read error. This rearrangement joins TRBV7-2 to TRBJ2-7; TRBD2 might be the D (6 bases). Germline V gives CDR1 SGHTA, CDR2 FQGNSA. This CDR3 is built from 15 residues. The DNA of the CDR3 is TGTGCCAGCAGCCTAGCGCGGGATGGATCCTACGAGCAGTACTTC. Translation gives CASSLARDGSYEQYF.

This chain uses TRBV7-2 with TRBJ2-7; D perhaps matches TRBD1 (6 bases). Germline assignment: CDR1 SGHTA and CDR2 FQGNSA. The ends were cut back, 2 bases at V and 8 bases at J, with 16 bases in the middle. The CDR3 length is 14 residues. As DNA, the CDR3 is TGTGCCAGCAGCTTAAACAGGGCGGGTACCCAGCAGTACTTC. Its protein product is CASSLNRAGTQQYF.

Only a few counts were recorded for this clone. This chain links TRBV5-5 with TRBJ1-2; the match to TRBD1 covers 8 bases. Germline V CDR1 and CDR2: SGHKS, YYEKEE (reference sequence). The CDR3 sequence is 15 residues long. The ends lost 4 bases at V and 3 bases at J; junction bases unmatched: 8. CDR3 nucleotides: TGTGCCAGCAGCACCGGACAGGGTTCGGACTATGGCTACACCTTC. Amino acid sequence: CASSTGQGSDYGYTF.

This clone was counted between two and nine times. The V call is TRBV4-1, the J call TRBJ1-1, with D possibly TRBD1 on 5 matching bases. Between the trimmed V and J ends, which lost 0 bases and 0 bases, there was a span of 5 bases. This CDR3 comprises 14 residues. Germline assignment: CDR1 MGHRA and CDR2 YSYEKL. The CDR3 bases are TGCGCCAGCAGCCAAGAACAGGTGAACACTGAAGCTTTCTTT. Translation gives CASSQEQVNTEAFF.

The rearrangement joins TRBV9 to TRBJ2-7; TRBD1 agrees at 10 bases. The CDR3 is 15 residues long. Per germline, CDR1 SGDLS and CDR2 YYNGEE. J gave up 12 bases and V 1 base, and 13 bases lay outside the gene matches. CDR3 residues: CASSVQGEGQGIRYF. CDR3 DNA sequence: TGTGCCAGCAGCGTACAAGGGGAGGGACAGGGGATTCGGTACTTC.

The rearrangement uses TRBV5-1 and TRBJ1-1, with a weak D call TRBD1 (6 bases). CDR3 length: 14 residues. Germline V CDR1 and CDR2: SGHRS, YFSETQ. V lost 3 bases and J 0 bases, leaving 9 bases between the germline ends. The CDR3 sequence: CASSSGQLNTEAFF. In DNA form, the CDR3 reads TGCGCCAGCAGCTCCGGACAGTTGAACACTGAAGCTTTCTTT.

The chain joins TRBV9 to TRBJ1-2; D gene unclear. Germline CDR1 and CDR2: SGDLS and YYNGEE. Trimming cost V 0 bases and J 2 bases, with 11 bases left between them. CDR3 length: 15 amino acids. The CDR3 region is CASSVGTGENYGYTF. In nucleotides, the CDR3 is TGTGCCAGCAGCGTAGGAACCGGGGAGAACTATGGCTACACCTTC.

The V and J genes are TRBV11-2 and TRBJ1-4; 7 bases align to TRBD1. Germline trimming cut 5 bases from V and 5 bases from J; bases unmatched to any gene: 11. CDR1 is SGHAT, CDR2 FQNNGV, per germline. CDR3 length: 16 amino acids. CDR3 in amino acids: CASSSRTQGVNEKLFF. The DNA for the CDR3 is TGTGCCAGCAGCAGCCGGACCCAGGGGGTCAATGAAAAACTGTTTTTT.

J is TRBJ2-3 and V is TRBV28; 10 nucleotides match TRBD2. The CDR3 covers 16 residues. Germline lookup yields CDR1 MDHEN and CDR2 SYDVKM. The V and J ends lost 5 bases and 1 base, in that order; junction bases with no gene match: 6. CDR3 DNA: TGTGCCAGCAGTCCTCCCGGGACTAGCGGCACAGATACGCAGTATTTT. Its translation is CASSPPGTSGTDTQYF.

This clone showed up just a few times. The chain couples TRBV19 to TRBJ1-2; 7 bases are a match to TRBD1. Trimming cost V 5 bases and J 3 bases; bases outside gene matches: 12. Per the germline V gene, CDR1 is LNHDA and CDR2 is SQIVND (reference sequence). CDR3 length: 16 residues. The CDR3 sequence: CASSAPGQRGDYGYTF. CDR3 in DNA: TGTGCCAGTAGTGCGCCGGGACAGAGGGGTGACTATGGCTACACCTTC.

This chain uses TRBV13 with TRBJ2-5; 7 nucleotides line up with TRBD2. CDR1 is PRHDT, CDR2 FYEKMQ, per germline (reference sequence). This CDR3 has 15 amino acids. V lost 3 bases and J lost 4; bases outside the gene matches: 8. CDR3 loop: CASSFSGEGGETQYF. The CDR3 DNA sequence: TGTGCCAGCAGCTTTTCGGGGGAGGGAGGAGAGACCCAGTACTTC.

This CDR3 is CASSLAGQGSSPLHF. Here the CDR3 DNA reads TGTGCCAGCAGTTTAGCGGGACAGGGTAGTTCACCCCTCCACTTT. The rearrangement joins TRBV28 to TRBJ1-6; 9 bases map to TRBD1. CDR1 is MDHEN and CDR2 is SYDVKM in the germline V gene. After removal of 2 bases from V and 9 bases from J, the junction contained 5 bases not matched to a gene. The CDR3 sequence is 15 residues long.

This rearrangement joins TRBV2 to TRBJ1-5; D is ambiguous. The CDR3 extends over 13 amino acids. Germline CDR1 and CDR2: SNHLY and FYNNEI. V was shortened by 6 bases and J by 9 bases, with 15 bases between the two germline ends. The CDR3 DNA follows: TGTGCCAGCAGGGGCAGCCAAACAGTGCCCCAGCATTTT. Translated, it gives CASRGSQTVPQHF.

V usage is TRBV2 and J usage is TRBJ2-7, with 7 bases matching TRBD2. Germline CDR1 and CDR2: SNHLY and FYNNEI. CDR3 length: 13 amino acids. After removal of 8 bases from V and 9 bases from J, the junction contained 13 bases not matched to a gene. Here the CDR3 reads CASGGVAGLGQYF. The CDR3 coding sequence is TGTGCCAGCGGGGGGGTGGCTGGCCTAGGGCAGTACTTC. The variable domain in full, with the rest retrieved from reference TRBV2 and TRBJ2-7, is EPEVTQTPSHQVTQMGQEVILRCVPISNHLYFYWYRQILGQKVEFLVSFYNNEISEKSEIFDDQFSVERPDGSNFTLKIRSTKLEDSAMYFCASGGVAGLGQYFGPGTRLTVT.

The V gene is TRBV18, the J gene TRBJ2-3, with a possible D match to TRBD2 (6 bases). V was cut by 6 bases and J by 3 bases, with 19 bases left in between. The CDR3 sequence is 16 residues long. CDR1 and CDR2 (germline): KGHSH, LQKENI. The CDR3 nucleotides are TGTGCCAGCTCGCAAGAACTAGCCCACTCGACAGATACGCAGTATTTT. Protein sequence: CASSQELAHSTDTQYF.

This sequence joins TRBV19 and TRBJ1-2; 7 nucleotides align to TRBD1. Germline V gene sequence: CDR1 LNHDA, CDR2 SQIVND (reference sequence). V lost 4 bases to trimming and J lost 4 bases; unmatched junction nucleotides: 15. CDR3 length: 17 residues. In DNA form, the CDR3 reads TGTGCCAGTAGTACCCGACAGGGAGGACTCCTCGGCTATGGCTACACCTTC. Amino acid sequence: CASSTRQGGLLGYGYTF.

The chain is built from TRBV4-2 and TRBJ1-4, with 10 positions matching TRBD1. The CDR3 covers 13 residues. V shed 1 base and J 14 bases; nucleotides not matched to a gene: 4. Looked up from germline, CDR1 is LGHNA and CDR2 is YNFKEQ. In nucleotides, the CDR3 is TGTGCCAGCAGCCAAGTGCCGGGACAGGGGCTGTTTTTT. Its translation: CASSQVPGQGLFF.

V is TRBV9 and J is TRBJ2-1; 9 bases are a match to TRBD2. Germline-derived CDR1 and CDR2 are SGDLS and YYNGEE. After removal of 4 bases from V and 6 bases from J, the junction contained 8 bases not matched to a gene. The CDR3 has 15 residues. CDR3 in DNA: TGTGCCAGCAGCAGTGCCACTAGCGGGCTCAATGAGCAGTTCTTC. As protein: CASSSATSGLNEQFF.

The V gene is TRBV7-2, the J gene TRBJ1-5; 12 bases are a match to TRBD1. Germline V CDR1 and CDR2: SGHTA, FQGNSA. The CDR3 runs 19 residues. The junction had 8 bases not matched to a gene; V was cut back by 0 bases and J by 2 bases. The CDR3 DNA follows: TGTGCCAGCAGCTTAGCGTCCGGGACAGGGGGCGCGGGCAATCAGCCCCAGCATTTT. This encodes CASSLASGTGGAGNQPQHF.

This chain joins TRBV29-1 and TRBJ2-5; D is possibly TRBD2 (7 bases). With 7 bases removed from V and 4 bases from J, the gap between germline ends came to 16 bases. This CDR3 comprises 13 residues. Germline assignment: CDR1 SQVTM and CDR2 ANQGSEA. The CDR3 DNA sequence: TGCAGCGCTAGGGGGGGTGTAGGAGAGACCCAGTACTTC. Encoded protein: CSARGGVGETQYF.

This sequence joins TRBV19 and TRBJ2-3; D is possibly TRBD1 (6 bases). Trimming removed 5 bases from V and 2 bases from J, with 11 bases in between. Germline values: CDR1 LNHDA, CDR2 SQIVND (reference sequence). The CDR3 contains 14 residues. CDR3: CASSPGAPTDTQYF. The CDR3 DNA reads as TGTGCCAGTAGTCCAGGGGCTCCCACAGATACGCAGTATTTT.

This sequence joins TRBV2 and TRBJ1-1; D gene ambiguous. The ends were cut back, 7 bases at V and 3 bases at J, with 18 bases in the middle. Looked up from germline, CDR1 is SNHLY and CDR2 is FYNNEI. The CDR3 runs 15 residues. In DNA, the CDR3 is TGTGCCAGCATAGTAGGGTTTGGAGGCGACACTGAAGCTTTCTTT. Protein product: CASIVGFGGDTEAFF.

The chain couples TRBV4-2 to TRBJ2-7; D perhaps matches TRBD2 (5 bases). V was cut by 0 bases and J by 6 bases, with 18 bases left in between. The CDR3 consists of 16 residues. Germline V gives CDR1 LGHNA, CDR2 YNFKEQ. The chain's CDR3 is CASSQELGPGSSEQYF. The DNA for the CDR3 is TGTGCCAGCAGCCAAGAGCTGGGCCCTGGGAGCTCCGAGCAGTACTTC.